These 25 T cell receptor beta chains share one sample of origin, sequenced in a study of cytotoxic CD8 clonotypes in ibrutinib-treated CLL. The protocol was immunoSEQ multiplex PCR, while the TCRdb copy is restricted to in-frame clones and leaves out a portion. The table has 250,000 to 350,000 clones, less than 85% seen once; the top ten hold about 5%. The input for sequencing was PBMCs, taken at disease progression, from a patient treated with ibrutinib. These receptors were collected from a human donor with chronic lymphocytic leukemia.

The rearrangement uses TRBV5-6 and TRBJ2-7; 9 nucleotides agree with TRBD1. The V gene's germline CDR1 is SGHDT and CDR2 YYEEEE. With 0 bases clipped from V and 5 bases from J, the junction kept 6 bases outside the gene matches. The CDR3 extends over 15 amino acids. The CDR3 region is CASSLGGQGNDEQYF. Here the CDR3 DNA reads TGTGCCAGCAGCTTGGGGGGACAGGGTAACGACGAGCAGTACTTC.

This chain links TRBV18 with TRBJ2-6; D unclear. The length of the CDR3 is 15 residues. V gave up 6 bases and J gave up 4 bases, with 13 bases separating them. Germline CDR1 reads KGHSH; CDR2 reads LQKENI. Here the CDR3 reads CASSPQVGGANVLTF. In DNA, the CDR3 is TGTGCCAGCTCCCCCCAGGTGGGAGGGGCCAACGTCCTGACTTTC.

CDR3 protein: CASRWDRLPYGYTF. The CDR3 DNA is TGCGCCAGCAGATGGGACAGACTACCATATGGCTACACCTTC. The chain recombines TRBV5-1 with TRBJ1-2; TRBD1 agrees at 7 bases. The V gene end was trimmed by 5 bases and the J gene end by 5 bases; junction bases not matched to a gene: 9. The CDR3 extends over 14 amino acids. CDR1 SGHRS and CDR2 YFSETQ come from the germline V gene.

The chain is built from TRBV4-2 and TRBJ2-5; the match to TRBD2 covers 11 bases. The CDR3 has 16 residues. The V gene's germline CDR1 is LGHNA and CDR2 YNFKEQ. The V gene end was trimmed by 0 bases and the J gene end by 5 bases; junction bases not matched to a gene: 5. CDR3 region: CASSQERLAGFETQYF. CDR3 DNA sequence: TGTGCCAGCAGCCAAGAGCGACTAGCGGGGTTTGAGACCCAGTACTTC.

By share, this clone counts as medium-sized. The CDR3 nucleotides read TGTGCTAGTGGGCCGGGACAGATTAGCAATCAGCCCCAGCATTTT. It specifies CASGPGQISNQPQHF. The V and J genes are TRBV12-5 and TRBJ1-5; 7 nucleotides agree with TRBD1. The ends lost 6 bases at V and 0 bases at J; junction bases unmatched: 5. CDR1 and CDR2 from the germline V gene are LGHNT and FRNRAP. The CDR3 sequence is 15 residues long.

The chain combines TRBV2 with TRBJ1-1, with 9 bases aligning to TRBD1. Unmatched junction bases numbered 9, after V lost 6 bases and J lost 7 bases. The CDR3 has 14 residues. Germline values: CDR1 SNHLY, CDR2 FYNNEI. CDR3 nucleotides: TGTGCCAGCAGACCAACAGGGGGCGAGGGTGAAGCTTTCTTT. It is translated as CASRPTGGEGEAFF. The full variable domain, completed using reference TRBV2 and TRBJ1-1, is EPEVTQTPSHQVTQMGQEVILRCVPISNHLYFYWYRQILGQKVEFLVSFYNNEISEKSEIFDDQFSVERPDGSNFTLKIRSTKLEDSAMYFCASRPTGGEGEAFFGQGTRLTVV.

The chain recombines TRBV7-3 with TRBJ2-1, with D possibly matching TRBD2 (6 bases). The V gene's germline CDR1 is SGHTA and CDR2 FQGTGA. With 0 bases removed from V and 10 bases from J, the gap between germline ends came to 7 bases. The CDR3 extends over 12 amino acids. The CDR3 nucleotides read TGTGCCAGCAGCTTAACGGGGGGAGAGCAGTTCTTC. It yields the protein CASSLTGGEQFF.

The chain recombines TRBV5-6 with TRBJ2-7; 10 bases are shared with TRBD1. V lost 6 bases, J lost 2 bases, and 8 bases stayed unmatched. Germline CDR1 is SGHDT and CDR2 is YYEEEE. This CDR3 is built from 15 residues. Here the CDR3 DNA reads TGTGCCAGCACCCGACAGGGGGCCCTAGCCTACGAGCAGTACTTC. The encoded protein is CASTRQGALAYEQYF.

This clone was observed a few times. V usage is TRBV5-1 and J usage is TRBJ2-7, with 7 bases that match TRBD2. V lost 0 bases, J lost 7 bases, and 7 bases stayed unmatched. Germline CDR1 SGHRS, CDR2 YFSETQ. CDR3 size: 14 residues. The CDR3 nucleotides are TGCGCCAGCAGCTTGGTCGGGGACTACGGAGAGCAGTACTTC. Protein product: CASSLVGDYGEQYF.

V gene TRBV18 combines with J gene TRBJ2-1; 10 bases are a match to TRBD1. The CDR3 is made up of 16 amino acids. Per germline, CDR1 KGHSH and CDR2 LQKENI. V shed 2 bases, J shed 4 bases, and the junction held 5 bases outside the gene matches. The CDR3 nucleotides read TGTGCCAGCTCACCATGGGGACAGGGGATTTACAATGAGCAGTTCTTC. It yields the protein CASSPWGQGIYNEQFF.

J is TRBJ2-2 and V is TRBV7-2; D remains ambiguous. Germline V gives CDR1 SGHTA, CDR2 FQGNSA. Trimming cost V 5 bases and J 2 bases, with 18 bases left between them. The CDR3 contains 17 residues. CDR3 residues: CASSPPQLPINTGELFF. Written as DNA, the CDR3 is TGTGCCAGCAGCCCTCCCCAGTTGCCCATAAACACCGGGGAGCTGTTTTTT.

This rearrangement joins TRBV11-2 to TRBJ2-7; D possibly corresponds to TRBD1 (6 bases). The CDR3 is 15 residues long. Trimming pared 5 bases from V and 0 bases from J, leaving 14 bases between. Germline CDR1 SGHAT, CDR2 FQNNGV. The CDR3 sequence: CASSINRAGSYEQYF. CDR3 in DNA: TGTGCCAGCAGCATTAACAGGGCCGGCTCCTACGAGCAGTACTTC.

The chain carries TRBV9 and TRBJ2-2; D ambiguous. The ends were cut back, 0 bases at V and 7 bases at J, with 10 bases in the middle. The CDR3 covers 14 residues. From germline, CDR1 is SGDLS and CDR2 YYNGEE. CDR3 region: CASSVGVSSGELFF. In DNA, the CDR3 is TGTGCCAGCAGCGTAGGGGTTTCAAGCGGGGAGCTGTTTTTT.

This sequence joins TRBV19 and TRBJ2-1; tentative D call: TRBD2 (5 bases). There are 13 residues in the CDR3. V dropped 7 bases and J dropped 0 bases, with 7 bases sitting between them. Germline CDR1 reads LNHDA; CDR2 reads SQIVND (reference sequence). The CDR3 coding sequence is TGTGCCAGTACTACTAGCTCCTACAATGAGCAGTTCTTC. This codes for CASTTSSYNEQFF.

In this sample, this clone turned up a few times. The CDR3 reads CASSLTITQETQYF. In DNA form, the CDR3 reads TGTGCCAGCAGCTTAACTATTACCCAAGAGACCCAGTACTTC. The chain uses TRBV7-8 and TRBJ2-5; no definite D call. This CDR3 region has 14 residues. Germline lookup yields CDR1 SGHVS and CDR2 FQNEAQ. V lost 2 bases and J lost 1, with 8 bases in between.

The CDR3 sequence: CASSQPGQVIYGYTF. DNA for the CDR3: TGCGCCAGCAGCCAGCCGGGACAGGTAATCTATGGCTACACCTTC. The rearrangement joins TRBV4-1 to TRBJ1-2, with TRBD1 matching 8 bases. This CDR3 spans 15 amino acids. Trimming cost V 3 bases and J 4 bases; bases outside gene matches: 7. Germline V CDR1 and CDR2: MGHRA, YSYEKL.

This clone has a single count. The chain employs TRBV2 and TRBJ2-7; maybe TRBD1 (7 bases). The CDR3 is made up of 15 amino acids. Trimming took 6 bases from V and 2 from J, leaving 17 bases between them. Germline V gene data show CDR1 as SNHLY and CDR2 as FYNNEI. The DNA for the CDR3 is TGTGCCAGCAGAGAGTCAGGGGGGAAAACCTACGAGCAGTACTTC. It codes for CASRESGGKTYEQYF.

This clone was recorded a few times. The chain combines TRBV10-3 with TRBJ2-3; perhaps TRBD2 as D (6 bases). Trimming removed 2 bases at V and 4 bases at J, with 10 bases between. Germline CDR1 ENHRY, CDR2 SYGVKD. This CDR3 has 14 amino acids. The CDR3 sequence: CAISEMGEADTQYF. As DNA, the CDR3 is TGTGCCATCAGTGAGATGGGGGAGGCAGATACGCAGTATTTT.

The chain uses TRBV18 and TRBJ1-5, with D unresolved. V lost 3 bases and J 2 bases, leaving 14 bases between the germline ends. The CDR3 is 16 amino acids. From germline, CDR1 is KGHSH and CDR2 LQKENI. CDR3 nucleotide sequence: TGTGCCAGCTCACCCGAGGGCTTGCTGGGCAATCAGCCCCAGCATTTT. This gives the protein CASSPEGLLGNQPQHF.

This chain links TRBV10-3 with TRBJ1-5; D is unresolved. This CDR3 spans 14 amino acids. Germline assignment: CDR1 ENHRY and CDR2 SYGVKD. Trimming removed 3 bases from V and 4 bases from J, with 10 bases in between. CDR3 loop: CAISDWRKNQPQHF. The CDR3 DNA reads as TGTGCCATCAGTGATTGGAGGAAAAATCAGCCCCAGCATTTT.

The count of this clone is one. The V call is TRBV9, the J call TRBJ2-3; perhaps TRBD1 as D (6 bases). Germline V gene lookup returns CDR1 SGDLS and CDR2 YYNGEE. Trimming took off 4 bases at V and 4 bases at J, with 10 bases between the two ends. This CDR3 has 13 amino acids. CDR3 bases: TGTGCCAGCAGCACAGGGCCCCCAGATACGCAGTATTTT. Its translation is CASSTGPPDTQYF.

DNA of the CDR3: TGTGCCAGCAGTTTAAGAAGGTGGGAGCAAGAGACCCAGTACTTC. Encoded protein: CASSLRRWEQETQYF. This rearrangement joins TRBV27 to TRBJ2-5; possible D gene TRBD2, 5 bases. The CDR3 is 15 residues long. Trimming took off 2 bases at V and 2 bases at J, with 12 bases between the two ends. Germline assignment: CDR1 MNHEY and CDR2 SMNVEV (reference sequence).

This chain joins TRBV5-6 and TRBJ1-1; tentatively, D is TRBD1 (5 bases). CDR3 length equals 14 residues. The V gene lost 4 bases and the J gene lost 8 bases, with 18 bases spanning the gap. CDR1 and CDR2 (germline): SGHDT, YYEEEE. The CDR3 nucleotides are TGTGCCAGCAGCAAGCCATACCAAGACAGAGAAGCTTTCTTT. Its protein is CASSKPYQDREAFF.

V and J are TRBV9 and TRBJ2-2, with TRBD2 matching 9 bases. Germline trimming cut 3 bases from V and 0 bases from J; bases unmatched to any gene: 3. Germline V gives CDR1 SGDLS, CDR2 YYNGEE. The CDR3 has 16 residues. In nucleotides, the CDR3 is TGTGCCAGCAGCGCCCGGACTAGCGCGAACACCGGGGAGCTGTTTTTT. The encoded protein is CASSARTSANTGELFF. The whole variable domain, filled in from reference TRBV9 and TRBJ2-2, reads DSGVTQTPKHLITATGQRVTLRCSPRSGDLSVYWYQQSLDQGLQFLIQYYNGEERAKGNILERFSAQQFPDLHSELNLSSLELGDSALYFCASSARTSANTGELFFGEGSRLTVL.

This clone was observed a few times. The chain joins TRBV5-4 to TRBJ1-5, with 10 bases lining up with TRBD1. Germline V gives CDR1 SGHNT, CDR2 YYREEE (reference sequence). The CDR3 loop spans 17 amino acids. J gave up 0 bases and V 4 bases, and 7 bases lay outside the gene matches. The CDR3 coding sequence is TGTGCCAGCAGCCTCTTCGGACAGGGGGATAGCAATCAGCCCCAGCATTTT. Amino acid sequence: CASSLFGQGDSNQPQHF.